This T cell receptor (beta chain) comes out of a study of blood T cell repertoires in COVID-19. Study-wide background: PBMCs, B-cell-depleted T cells, or T cells provided the cDNA or gDNA that made up the material.

Points on this clone: This sample includes further DNA sequences coding for the same CDR3.

CDR1 is SGHNT and CDR2 is YYREEE in the germline V gene (reference sequence). The CDR3 contains 14 residues. V was cut by 2 bases and J by 0 bases, with 7 bases left in between. In terms of age and location, participants ranged from roughly 18 to 100 years and lived in around 22 US areas. Cohort allocation depended upon clinical history that participants reported. Profiled with immunoSEQ multiplex PCR; TCRdb holds only in-frame clones, not every one. Here the sample spans approximately 220,000 clones, over 80% being singletons. The chain links TRBV5-4 to TRBJ2-3; weak D call: TRBD1 (6 bases). The sequenced sample consisted of PBMCs or T cells enriched from blood (not recorded which). This TCR was sampled from a woman aged 30 to 39 with acute COVID-19. This CDR3 is CASSFQGSTDTQYF. The CDR3 bases are TGTGCCAGCAGCTTTCAGGGGAGCACAGATACGCAGTATTTT. The entire variable domain, with the rest obtained from reference TRBV5-4 and TRBJ2-3, is as follows: ETGVTQSPTHLIKTRGQQVTLRCSSQSGHNTVSWYQQALGQGPQFIFQYYREEENGRGNFPPRFSGLQFPNYSSELNVNALELDDSALYLCASSFQGSTDTQYFGPGTRLTVL.